The rows below give T cell receptor beta chains drawn from one sample of a study of identical twins. TCRdb independently ran MiXCR on the 5' RACE reads; one entry per CDR3 protein. This table has approximately 670,000 distinct CDR3 sequences, around 6% appearing once. Sequencing input: naive T cells sorted from blood. Receptors originate from a man between 18 and 35 years old in good health. Each CDR3 is given with its conserved first and last residue. The D gene is left open where the match is weak. The size field is filled for only some rows; it gives once, few, many or a size class.

J: TRBJ2-4; length: 16; V: TRBV18; D: .; size: .; CDR3: CASSKDGNLAKNIQYF; DNA: TGTGCCAGCTCAAAAGACGGAAACCTAGCCAAAAACATTCAGTACTTC
J: TRBJ2-7; length: 14; V: TRBV14; D: .; size: .; CDR3: CASSQVQGVNEQYF; DNA: TGTGCCAGCAGCCAAGTACAGGGAGTCAACGAGCAGTACTTC
J: TRBJ1-5; length: 16; V: TRBV20-1; D: .; size: few; CDR3: CSARGWVGGGNQPQHF; DNA: TGCAGTGCTAGAGGGTGGGTCGGGGGTGGCAATCAGCCCCAGCATTTT
J: TRBJ2-7; length: 13; V: TRBV12-3/TRBV12-4; D: TRBD2; size: many; CDR3: CASSGLAGGEQYF; DNA: TGTGCCAGCAGCGGACTAGCGGGAGGGGAGCAGTACTTC
J: TRBJ2-2; length: 15; V: TRBV6-2/TRBV6-3; D: TRBD2; size: .; CDR3: CASSYGGTRAGELFF; DNA: TGTGCCAGCAGTTACGGTGGGACTAGGGCCGGGGAGCTGTTTTTT
J: TRBJ2-7; length: 15; V: TRBV5-4; D: TRBD2; size: .; CDR3: CASSLDASGLYEQYF; DNA: TGTGCCAGCAGCTTAGACGCTAGCGGATTATACGAGCAGTACTTC
J: TRBJ2-3; length: 13; V: TRBV20-1; D: .; size: many; CDR3: CSADPLGTDTQYF; DNA: TGCAGTGCTGACCCCCTGGGCACAGATACGCAGTATTTT
J: TRBJ1-2; length: 12; V: TRBV2; D: .; size: .; CDR3: CASSEGVFGYTF; DNA: TGTGCCAGCAGTGAGGGGGTCTTTGGCTACACCTTC
J: TRBJ2-2; length: 17; V: TRBV9; D: TRBD2; size: .; CDR3: CASSVEGLAGASGELFF; DNA: TGTGCCAGCAGCGTAGAGGGACTAGCGGGAGCCAGCGGGGAGCTGTTTTTT
J: TRBJ1-1; length: 14; V: TRBV5-1; D: TRBD1; size: many; CDR3: CASSLGTGPTEAFF; DNA: TGCGCCAGCAGCTTGGGGACAGGGCCCACTGAAGCTTTCTTT
J: TRBJ2-1; length: 13; V: TRBV12-3/TRBV12-4; D: TRBD1; size: .; CDR3: CASSLSGVGQAEF; DNA: TGTGCCAGCAGTTTGAGTGGGGTTGGACAGGCAGAGTTC
J: TRBJ2-1; length: 15; V: TRBV27; D: TRBD2; size: many; CDR3: CASSQTSGSLDEQFF; DNA: TGTGCCAGCAGTCAAACTAGCGGGAGTTTGGATGAGCAGTTCTTC
J: TRBJ2-2; length: 14; V: TRBV29-1; D: TRBD1; size: many; CDR3: CSVAGQGNTGELFF; DNA: TGCAGCGTCGCCGGACAGGGAAACACCGGGGAGCTGTTTTTT
J: TRBJ2-7; length: 12; V: TRBV6-5; D: .; size: many; CDR3: CASSSSPYEQYF; DNA: TGTGCCAGCAGTTCCTCCCCCTACGAGCAGTACTTC
J: TRBJ2-5; length: 14; V: TRBV3-1; D: .; size: few; CDR3: CASSQVPWDGTQYF; DNA: TGTGCCAGCAGCCAAGTCCCCTGGGATGGGACCCAGTACTTC
J: TRBJ2-5; length: 12; V: TRBV20-1; D: .; size: many; CDR3: CSASQRQETQYF; DNA: TGCAGTGCTAGCCAGCGCCAAGAGACCCAGTACTTC
J: TRBJ1-4; length: 13; V: TRBV7-2; D: .; size: .; CDR3: CASSLGTSEKLFF; DNA: TGTGCCAGCAGCTTAGGGACGTCTGAAAAACTGTTTTTT
J: TRBJ2-2; length: 16; V: TRBV4-3; D: .; size: many; CDR3: CASSQDLPPNTGELFF; DNA: TGCGCCAGCAGCCAAGATTTGCCCCCTAACACCGGGGAGCTGTTTTTT
J: TRBJ1-1; length: 16; V: TRBV5-1; D: .; size: few; CDR3: CASSLHAGARSTEAFF; DNA: TGCGCCAGCAGCCTCCACGCAGGGGCGCGGAGCACTGAAGCTTTCTTT
J: TRBJ2-2; length: 18; V: TRBV7-3; D: TRBD1; size: .; CDR3: CASSLSGTGFLRTGELFF; DNA: TGTGCCAGCAGCTTAAGTGGGACAGGGTTTTTACGCACCGGGGAGCTGTTTTTT
J: TRBJ1-2; length: 12; V: TRBV24-1; D: .; size: .; CDR3: CATSGQWGGYTF; DNA: TGTGCCACCAGTGGCCAGTGGGGTGGCTACACCTTC
J: TRBJ1-1; length: 12; V: TRBV5-1; D: .; size: many; CDR3: CASSPNTGSAFF; DNA: TGCGCCAGCAGTCCAAATACAGGCTCAGCTTTCTTT
J: TRBJ2-1; length: 22; V: TRBV13; D: .; size: few; CDR3: CASTVAGAPFPNQNRDYNEQFF; DNA: TGTGCCAGCACCGTAGCTGGCGCTCCGTTCCCGAACCAAAATAGAGACTACAATGAGCAGTTCTTC